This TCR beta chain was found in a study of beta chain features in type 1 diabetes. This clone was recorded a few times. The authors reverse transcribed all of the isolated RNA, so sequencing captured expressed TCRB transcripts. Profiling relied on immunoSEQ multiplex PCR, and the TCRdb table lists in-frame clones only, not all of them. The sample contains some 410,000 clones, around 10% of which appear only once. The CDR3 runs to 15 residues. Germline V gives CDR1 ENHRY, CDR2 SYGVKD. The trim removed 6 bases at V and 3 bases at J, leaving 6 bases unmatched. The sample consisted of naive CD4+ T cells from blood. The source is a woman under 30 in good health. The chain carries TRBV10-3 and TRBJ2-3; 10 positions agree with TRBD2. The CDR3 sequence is CAIRVAGLATDTQYF. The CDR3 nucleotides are TGTGCCATCAGAGTCGCGGGACTAGCGACAGATACGCAGTATTTT.